The 22 T cell receptor beta chains given below trace back to one sample, sequenced in a study of technical replicates of blood from four donors listed by TCRdb under 2017. The library came from the immunoSEQ multiplex PCR assay. As stored in TCRdb, this immuneACCESS dataset retains in-frame rearrangements with V and J assigned. A fraction of the clones does not appear; measured against another copy, unresolved V genes explain less than half of the discrepancy, and the remainder lacks a known reason. The sample includes some 80,000 clones, with around 96% observed a single time. The ten top clones hold around 0.31% of the sample. Sequenced sample: T cells isolated from PBMCs. These receptors all come from a human donor in good health.

CDR3 coding DNA: TGCAGCGTTGACCAGACAGTGAAAATGAACACTGAAGCTTTCTTT. Protein product: CSVDQTVKMNTEAFF. The chain recombines TRBV29-1 with TRBJ1-1, with D possibly TRBD1 on 5 matching bases. V was clipped by 3 bases and J by 0 bases, with 14 bases between them. Looked up from germline, CDR1 is SQVTM and CDR2 is ANQGSEA. The CDR3 runs to 15 residues.

This sequence joins TRBV5-1 and TRBJ1-3; the D gene is possibly TRBD1 (5 bases). CDR1 and CDR2 (germline): SGHRS, YFSETQ. The CDR3 extends over 15 amino acids. The ends were cut back, 1 base at V and 3 bases at J, with 11 bases in the middle. The CDR3 DNA follows: TGCGCCAGCAGCTTGAATGGGGCCGGTGGAAACACCATATATTTT. It yields the protein CASSLNGAGGNTIYF.

The chain carries TRBV4-1 and TRBJ1-2; 9 positions agree with TRBD1. Germline loops: CDR1 MGHRA, CDR2 YSYEKL. This CDR3 spans 18 amino acids. Unmatched junction bases numbered 12, after V lost 3 bases and J lost 1 base. In DNA, the CDR3 is TGCGCCAGCAGCCAGATCTCCACAGGGGGCGTTAGTAACTATGGCTACACCTTC. Translation gives CASSQISTGGVSNYGYTF.

V usage is TRBV19 and J usage is TRBJ1-5, with 7 nucleotides matching TRBD1. This CDR3 contains 15 residues. J lost 5 bases, V lost 4 bases, and 8 bases had no gene match. In germline, CDR1 is LNHDA, CDR2 SQIVND (reference sequence). In nucleotides, the CDR3 is TGTGCCAGTAGTACACTCGACAGGGATCATCAGCCCCAGCATTTT. It translates to CASSTLDRDHQPQHF.

The rearrangement joins TRBV27 to TRBJ2-7; TRBD2 matches at 14 bases. The junction had 5 bases not matched to a gene; V was cut back by 5 bases and J by 5 bases. The CDR3 runs 15 residues. Looked up from germline, CDR1 is MNHEY and CDR2 is SMNVEV (reference sequence). DNA of the CDR3: TGTGCCAGCAGTCGGACTAGCGGGAGGTCCGACGAGCAGTACTTC. Translated: CASSRTSGRSDEQYF.

The chain combines TRBV9 with TRBJ2-7; TRBD2 matches 9 bases. V lost 3 bases, J lost 0 bases, and 1 base stayed unmatched. This CDR3 has 14 amino acids. Germline CDR1 SGDLS, CDR2 YYNGEE. CDR3 DNA: TGTGCCAGCAGCGGTAGCGGGAGCTCCTACGAGCAGTACTTC. It translates to CASSGSGSSYEQYF.

This chain joins TRBV2 and TRBJ2-4; 7 positions agree with TRBD1. Germline CDR1 and CDR2: SNHLY and FYNNEI. The trim removed 6 bases at V and 9 bases at J, leaving 5 bases unmatched. The CDR3 loop spans 12 amino acids. CDR3 loop: CASSTGVAIQYF. In DNA form, the CDR3 reads TGTGCCAGCAGCACAGGGGTGGCCATTCAGTACTTC.

The CDR3 loop is CASSSGTSGTLTDTQYF. The CDR3 nucleotides read TGTGCCAGCAGCTCCGGGACTAGCGGAACCCTCACAGATACGCAGTATTTT. The V gene is TRBV5-4, the J gene TRBJ2-3; 11 nucleotides agree with TRBD2. CDR1 and CDR2 from the germline V gene are SGHNT and YYREEE (reference sequence). CDR3 size: 17 residues. The ends lost 3 bases at V and 2 bases at J; junction bases unmatched: 8.

The chain links TRBV28 to TRBJ1-5, with D possibly being TRBD1 (6 bases). The CDR3 runs to 14 residues. Trimming removed 5 bases from V and 4 bases from J, with 12 bases in between. From germline, CDR1 is MDHEN and CDR2 SYDVKM. CDR3 amino acids: CASSPGQRNQPQHF. In nucleotides, the CDR3 is TGTGCCAGCAGTCCAGGACAGCGAAATCAGCCCCAGCATTTT.

The chain carries TRBV7-6 and TRBJ1-1; the match to TRBD1 covers 8 bases. The V gene end was trimmed by 5 bases and the J gene end by 4 bases; junction bases not matched to a gene: 12. In germline, CDR1 is SGHVS, CDR2 FNYEAQ. The CDR3 runs 16 residues. The CDR3 coding sequence is TGTGCCAGCAGCCTAGGACAGGGTATCGCAAGCACTGAAGCTTTCTTT. Encoded protein: CASSLGQGIASTEAFF.

V gene TRBV5-6 combines with J gene TRBJ2-7, with a weak D call TRBD1 (6 bases). Germline loops: CDR1 SGHDT, CDR2 YYEEEE. The CDR3 consists of 12 residues. V was trimmed by 4 bases and J by 4 bases, leaving 9 bases between them. CDR3 residues: CASSAGQYEQYF. CDR3 DNA sequence: TGTGCCAGCAGCGCCGGACAGTACGAGCAGTACTTC. Full variable domain (missing parts from reference TRBV5-6 and TRBJ2-7): DAGVTQSPTHLIKTRGQQVTLRCSPKSGHDTVSWYQQALGQGPQFIFQYYEEEERQRGNFPDRFSGHQFPNYSSELNVNALLLGDSALYLCASSAGQYEQYFGPGTRLTVT.

The CDR3 is CASSLTRRDEQYF. CDR3 coding DNA: TGTGCCAGCAGCTTGACTAGGCGGGACGAGCAGTACTTC. The chain links TRBV7-2 to TRBJ2-7; tentative D call: TRBD2 (6 bases). The germline gives CDR1 SGHTA, CDR2 FQGNSA. The CDR3 has 13 residues. V was shortened by 3 bases and J by 5 bases, with 11 bases between the two germline ends.

The chain employs TRBV19 and TRBJ2-6; TRBD1 might be the D (5 bases). The CDR3 is 18 amino acids. Trimming shortened V by 7 bases and J by 0 bases, and 19 bases separated the two germline ends. Germline CDR1 and CDR2: LNHDA and SQIVND (reference sequence). CDR3 protein: CASTLLQTGYSGANVLTF. The CDR3 region has the DNA TGTGCCAGTACCCTATTGCAAACAGGTTACTCTGGGGCCAACGTCCTGACTTTC.

The V gene is TRBV29-1, the J gene TRBJ1-5, with D hard to call. This CDR3 has 13 residues. Between the trimmed V and J ends, which lost 4 bases and 9 bases, there was a span of 16 bases. Germline V gives CDR1 SQVTM, CDR2 ANQGSEA. The DNA for the CDR3 is TGCAGCGTTGTGTTGGGAGGGTTCGGGCCCCAGCATTTT. Its translation is CSVVLGGFGPQHF.

The V call is TRBV19, the J call TRBJ1-2; D not certain. The CDR3 totals 14 residues. From germline, CDR1 is LNHDA and CDR2 SQIVND (reference sequence). Trimming pared 2 bases from V and 4 bases from J, leaving 11 bases between. The CDR3 nucleotides are TGTGCCAGTAGTATACTTACGGAGATCTATGGCTACACCTTC. Translation: CASSILTEIYGYTF.

The chain carries TRBV6-5 and TRBJ2-7; 12 bases match TRBD2. With V trimmed by 6 bases and J by 4 bases, 7 bases remained unmatched. The CDR3 runs to 15 residues. The V gene's germline CDR1 is MNHEY and CDR2 SVGAGI. Here the CDR3 DNA reads TGTGCCAGCAGCCAACTAGCGGGAGGAGTTTACGAGCAGTACTTC. Amino acid sequence: CASSQLAGGVYEQYF.

This sequence joins TRBV6-5 and TRBJ1-5, with TRBD1 matching over 9 bases. There are 14 residues in the CDR3. Germline V lookup: CDR1 MNHEY, CDR2 SVGAGI. Trimming at V came to 6 bases and at J to 2 bases, leaving 2 bases not matched to a gene. The CDR3 region is CASRRTGGNQPQHF. CDR3 bases: TGTGCCAGCAGGCGGACAGGGGGCAATCAGCCCCAGCATTTT.

This rearrangement joins TRBV9 to TRBJ2-7; 7 positions match TRBD1. Looked up from germline, CDR1 is SGDLS and CDR2 is YYNGEE. The CDR3 sequence is 15 residues long. V shed 4 bases and J 2 bases; nucleotides not matched to a gene: 9. The CDR3 coding sequence is TGTGCCAGCAGCTTTCAGGGGGAGCTTACCTACGAGCAGTACTTC. Its protein product is CASSFQGELTYEQYF.

V usage is TRBV18 and J usage is TRBJ2-3, with 9 bases lining up with TRBD2. CDR1 and CDR2 from the germline V gene are KGHSH and LQKENI. CDR3 length: 14 amino acids. Losses at the gene ends were 1 base for V and 6 bases for J; bases not matched to a gene: 2. The CDR3 nucleotides read TGTGCCAGCTCACCACAGGGGACTAGCGATACGCAGTATTTT. Its protein is CASSPQGTSDTQYF.

This sequence joins TRBV19 and TRBJ2-5; 7 nucleotides agree with TRBD2. This CDR3 contains 15 residues. The V and J ends lost 5 bases and 5 bases, in that order; junction bases with no gene match: 11. Germline CDR1 reads LNHDA; CDR2 reads SQIVND (reference sequence). CDR3 in DNA: TGTGCCAGTAGTCCTGGGGGGGTTTATGCGGAGACCCAGTACTTC. Translated: CASSPGGVYAETQYF.

V is TRBV5-1 and J is TRBJ2-1, with 9 bases that match TRBD1. The CDR3 has 14 residues. Germline values: CDR1 SGHRS, CDR2 YFSETQ. The trim removed 6 bases at V and 5 bases at J, leaving 6 bases unmatched. CDR3 protein: CASTPTGGNNEQFF. Here the CDR3 DNA reads TGCGCCAGCACCCCGACAGGGGGGAACAATGAGCAGTTCTTC.

This clone showed up just a few times. The rearrangement uses TRBV2 and TRBJ1-1; 7 bases are shared with TRBD1. CDR1 and CDR2 (germline): SNHLY, FYNNEI. The junction had 7 bases not matched to a gene; V was cut back by 2 bases and J by 7 bases. This CDR3 spans 14 amino acids. The CDR3 DNA reads TGTGCCAGCAGTGAATACTCAGGGGGAGGTGAAGCTTTCTTT. Its translation: CASSEYSGGGEAFF.